These T cell receptor beta chains were read from a single sample in a study of shared clonotypes between healthy human individuals. The assay was immunoSEQ multiplex PCR, and TCRdb's table has in-frame clones only and misses some. The data hold around 2.1 million clones, with approximately 94% observed a single time. Sequencing was carried out using naive CD8+ T cells from PBMCs. The source is a young man in good health. Some clones in this sample may be carry-over from other donors' samples. The CDR3 runs from the conserved cysteine through the conserved F or W. The order of the fields is J gene, V gene, CDR3 length, CDR3 protein.

j_call: TRBJ2-7
v_call: TRBV9
cdr3_length: 16
cdr3_aa: CASSHPLSGRDYEQYF

j_call: TRBJ1-1
v_call: TRBV19
cdr3_length: 11
cdr3_aa: CASKGGTEAFF

j_call: TRBJ2-7
v_call: TRBV28
cdr3_length: 16
cdr3_aa: CASSLYPGVEGYEQYF

j_call: TRBJ1-5
v_call: TRBV2
cdr3_length: 16
cdr3_aa: CASRTSPGQRDQPQHF

j_call: TRBJ1-5
v_call: TRBV14
cdr3_length: 15
cdr3_aa: CASSQAQPGNQPQHF

j_call: TRBJ2-3
v_call: TRBV5-1
cdr3_length: 16
cdr3_aa: CASSYQQGSSTDTQYF

j_call: TRBJ2-1
v_call: TRBV29-1
cdr3_length: 17
cdr3_aa: CSVLPIAGEHAYNEQFF

j_call: TRBJ2-2
v_call: TRBV4-1
cdr3_length: 18
cdr3_aa: CASSQNTLADRVPGELFF

j_call: TRBJ1-1
v_call: TRBV6-6
cdr3_length: 12
cdr3_aa: CAIHRGISEAFF

j_call: TRBJ1-2
v_call: TRBV5-1
cdr3_length: 14
cdr3_aa: CASRNGGLDHGYTF

j_call: TRBJ2-4
v_call: TRBV5-4
cdr3_length: 17
cdr3_aa: CASSLAGTSGIKNIQYF

j_call: TRBJ1-3
v_call: TRBV27
cdr3_length: 15
cdr3_aa: CASSPRQPSGNTIYF

j_call: TRBJ2-2
v_call: TRBV9
cdr3_length: 17
cdr3_aa: CASSVELWGHYTGELFF

j_call: TRBJ2-3
v_call: TRBV6-6
cdr3_length: 16
cdr3_aa: CASSYSSGGSRDTQYF

j_call: TRBJ2-7
v_call: TRBV28
cdr3_length: 14
cdr3_aa: CASSLLAGVGEQYF

j_call: TRBJ2-1
v_call: TRBV28
cdr3_length: 20
cdr3_aa: CASSWASGLAGAKSYNEQFF

j_call: TRBJ1-2
v_call: TRBV9
cdr3_length: 14
cdr3_aa: CASSVAGTEYGYTF

j_call: TRBJ2-7
v_call: TRBV7-3
cdr3_length: 13
cdr3_aa: CASSSTADHEQYF

j_call: TRBJ2-7
v_call: TRBV7-9
cdr3_length: 14
cdr3_aa: CASSLLTGDHEQYF

j_call: TRBJ2-1
v_call: TRBV4-2
cdr3_length: 15
cdr3_aa: CASSPLFGEDNEQFF

j_call: TRBJ2-7
v_call: TRBV9
cdr3_length: 14
cdr3_aa: CASSVGPPGNEQYF

j_call: TRBJ2-3
v_call: TRBV9
cdr3_length: 16
cdr3_aa: CASSAYAGASTDTQYF

j_call: TRBJ2-5
v_call: TRBV4-1
cdr3_length: 14
cdr3_aa: CASSQGQGATTQYF

j_call: TRBJ2-7
v_call: TRBV29-1
cdr3_length: 14
cdr3_aa: CSVESGQGFFEQYF